This passage covers 13 T cell receptor beta chains from one sample sequenced in a study of STAT5B mutations in CD4+ large granular lymphocyte leukemia (dated by TCRdb to between 2021 and 2023). To prepare the library, the immunoSEQ multiplex PCR assay was applied. TCRdb limited this immuneACCESS table to in-frame rearrangements with V and J called. A share of clones is missing; checked studies link under half to unresolved V genes, and the rest is unexplained. The table for this sample lists tens of thousands of clones; around 75% of them were counted only once. The ten largest clones capture 3.5% to 5% of the sample. Specimen: CD4+ T cells from blood buffy coats. Receptor source: a human donor in good health.

This clone was seen more than once but under ten times. V usage is TRBV5-1 and J usage is TRBJ1-1; D is ambiguous. CDR1 SGHRS and CDR2 YFSETQ come from the germline V gene. The CDR3 is 12 amino acids. V gave up 3 bases and J gave up 7 bases, with 10 bases separating them. In nucleotides, the CDR3 is TGCGCCAGCAGCTCCGAAGGAAATGAAGCTTTCTTT. Translated: CASSSEGNEAFF.

This chain joins TRBV30 and TRBJ1-2, with 8 bases fitting TRBD1. The ends lost 5 bases at V and 5 bases at J; junction bases unmatched: 13. The CDR3 extends over 15 amino acids. Germline V gene sequence: CDR1 GTSNPN, CDR2 SVGIG (reference sequence). Written as DNA, the CDR3 is TGTGCCTGGCTACTAAAAAACAGGGGGGTATATGGCTACACCTTC. This encodes CAWLLKNRGVYGYTF.

This clone has just a few counts. This chain connects TRBV5-4 to TRBJ2-1; D remains ambiguous. Deletions cut 0 bases from V and 0 bases from J, with 7 bases between. The CDR3 sequence is 15 residues long. Germline V gene lookup returns CDR1 SGHNT and CDR2 YYREEE (reference sequence). The CDR3 region has the DNA TGTGCCAGCAGCTTGGAACTGGACTCCTACAATGAGCAGTTCTTC. This encodes CASSLELDSYNEQFF. The complete variable domain, with remaining parts taken from reference TRBV5-4 and TRBJ2-1, reads ETGVTQSPTHLIKTRGQQVTLRCSSQSGHNTVSWYQQALGQGPQFIFQYYREEENGRGNFPPRFSGLQFPNYSSELNVNALELDDSALYLCASSLELDSYNEQFFGPGTRLTVL.

This chain connects TRBV2 to TRBJ2-2; 9 nucleotides align to TRBD2. The CDR3 length is 15 residues. Germline CDR1 SNHLY, CDR2 FYNNEI. J gave up 1 base and V 6 bases, and 3 bases lay outside the gene matches. The CDR3 DNA reads TGTGCCAGCAGACCTAGCGGGATGAACACCGGGGAGCTGTTTTTT. Residues: CASRPSGMNTGELFF.

This sequence joins TRBV7-6 and TRBJ2-7, with 7 bases identical to TRBD2. Germline V gene data show CDR1 as SGHVS and CDR2 as FNYEAQ. The CDR3 sequence is 11 residues long. The ends lost 5 bases at V and 7 bases at J; junction bases unmatched: 2. CDR3 bases: TGTGCCAGCAGCGCGGGGGAAGAGCAGTACTTC. Translated: CASSAGEEQYF.

Here the CDR3 reads CASGSGNSGNTIYF. DNA of the CDR3: TGCGCCAGCGGGTCCGGCAACTCTGGAAACACCATATATTTT. The genes are TRBV4-1 and TRBJ1-3; D is unclear. CDR3 length: 14 residues. With 8 bases removed from V and 0 bases from J, the gap between germline ends came to 11 bases. Germline V gives CDR1 MGHRA, CDR2 YSYEKL.

The CDR3 spells CASSLSGSLDQPQHF. The DNA for the CDR3 is TGCGCCAGCAGCTTGAGCGGCAGTCTGGACCAGCCCCAGCATTTT. The J gene is TRBJ1-5, the V gene TRBV5-1; D remains ambiguous. Germline values: CDR1 SGHRS, CDR2 YFSETQ. The germline V and J ends were trimmed by 1 base and 7 bases, with 15 bases remaining between them. The CDR3 is made up of 15 amino acids.

V usage is TRBV6-5 and J usage is TRBJ1-2; D is uncertain. This CDR3 has 12 residues. Trimming cost V 8 bases and J 8 bases, with 15 bases left between them. Germline lookup yields CDR1 MNHEY and CDR2 SVGAGI. The CDR3 reads CASHPSVGGYTF. The CDR3 DNA sequence: TGTGCCAGCCACCCCTCGGTCGGGGGCTACACCTTC.

The chain employs TRBV6-5 and TRBJ2-3; TRBD2 might be the D (6 bases). From germline, CDR1 is MNHEY and CDR2 SVGAGI. The CDR3 extends over 14 amino acids. V lost 6 bases, J lost 1 base, and 11 bases lay in between. The CDR3 DNA is TGTGCCAGCAGGGAGGGCTGGGGCACAGATACGCAGTATTTT. This encodes CASREGWGTDTQYF.

CDR3 DNA sequence: TGTGCCTGGGCAAGGGACGGTAATGAAAAACTGTTTTTT. Residues: CAWARDGNEKLFF. The gene calls are TRBV30 and TRBJ1-4; D is possibly TRBD1 (5 bases). The germline CDR1 and CDR2 sequences are GTSNPN and SVGIG (reference sequence). Trimming stripped 5 bases from V and 4 bases from J, with 11 bases between. The CDR3 sequence is 13 residues long.

This clone was found once. V is TRBV18 and J is TRBJ2-7; D uncertain. The CDR3 has 11 amino acids. Trimming took off 3 bases at V and 4 bases at J, with 4 bases between the two ends. Germline CDR1 is KGHSH and CDR2 is LQKENI. DNA for the CDR3: TGTGCCAGCTCACCTAATTACGAGCAGTACTTC. Translated: CASSPNYEQYF.

J is TRBJ1-3 and V is TRBV18, with D perhaps matching TRBD1 (5 bases). V lost 4 bases and J lost 0, with 10 bases in between. The CDR3 extends over 15 amino acids. The germline V gene has CDR1 KGHSH and CDR2 LQKENI. CDR3 DNA sequence: TGTGCCAGCTCACTCCAGGGAACCTCTGGAAACACCATATATTTT. Protein: CASSLQGTSGNTIYF.

The V and J genes are TRBV6-6 and TRBJ2-5; 10 positions agree with TRBD1. CDR1 is MNHNY, CDR2 SVGAGI, per germline (reference sequence). The trim removed 6 bases at V and 5 bases at J, leaving 3 bases unmatched. This CDR3 has 13 residues. CDR3 coding DNA: TGTGCCAGCAGGACAGGGGGCGGGGAGACCCAGTACTTC. Its protein product is CASRTGGGETQYF.